These T cell receptor beta chains were read from a single sample in a study of graft-versus-host responses after intestinal transplantation. The method was immunoSEQ multiplex PCR; TCRdb's version includes in-frame clones alone and lacks a portion of them. The table records under 95,000 clones, about 87% of them present only once. Their antigen targets remain unknown. Sequenced material: unstimulated CD4+ T cells sorted from spleen or lymph node cells, taken before transplant. These receptors were collected from a human donor who was the organ donor for an intestinal transplant. CDR3s include the opening cysteine and the closing phenylalanine or tryptophan. A D gene is named only where the DNA matches it firmly. Clone size, where shown, is once, few, many, or a class for clones that have expanded.

size	D	V	J	CDR3	DNA
.	.	TRBV5-4	TRBJ2-5	CASSPVAGQETQYF	TGTGCCAGCAGTCCCGTGGCGGGTCAAGAGACCCAGTACTTC
.	TRBD2	TRBV7-3	TRBJ2-1	CASSLGLASGSNEQFF	TGTGCCAGCAGCTTAGGTCTTGCTAGCGGGAGTAATGAGCAGTTCTTC
once	TRBD1	TRBV27	TRBJ1-2	CASSFRRTGGYTF	TGTGCCAGCAGTTTCCGGCGGACAGGCGGCTACACCTTC
.	TRBD2	TRBV4-2	TRBJ2-1	CASSRIAGGQYNEQFF	TGTGCCAGCAGCCGCATAGCGGGGGGTCAATACAATGAGCAGTTCTTC
.	TRBD1	TRBV5-1	TRBJ2-3	CASSSSGQGTDTQYF	TGCGCCAGCAGCTCCTCCGGACAGGGGACAGATACGCAGTATTTT
.	.	TRBV28	TRBJ2-1	CASSFHRVWAGEQFF	TGTGCCAGCAGTTTTCATCGGGTTTGGGCGGGGGAGCAGTTCTTC
.	TRBD2	TRBV7-3	TRBJ2-2	CASSWTSGSTGELFF	TGTGCCAGCAGCTGGACTAGCGGGAGCACCGGGGAGCTGTTTTTT
.	.	TRBV27	TRBJ1-3	CASSLKGYGNTIYF	TGTGCCAGCAGTTTGAAGGGGTACGGAAACACCATATATTTT
.	.	TRBV7-9	TRBJ2-5	CASSPVSGGRETQYF	TGTGCCAGCAGCCCCGTATCTGGAGGAAGAGAGACCCAGTACTTC
.	.	TRBV29-1	TRBJ2-3	CSVASGGTDTQYF	TGCAGCGTCGCGTCAGGTGGCACAGATACGCAGTATTTT
.	TRBD2	TRBV5-1	TRBJ2-2	CASSPPGGRGTGELFF	TGCGCCAGCAGCCCTCCCGGGGGGAGAGGTACCGGGGAGCTGTTTTTT
.	.	TRBV5-1	TRBJ1-3	CASSSGIPGNTIYF	TGCGCCAGCAGCTCGGGAATACCTGGAAACACCATATATTTT
.	TRBD2	TRBV4-1	TRBJ2-5	CASSQETSASGQETQYF	TGCGCCAGCAGCCAAGAAACCTCGGCTAGCGGTCAAGAGACCCAGTACTTC
few	TRBD1	TRBV6-1	TRBJ1-2	CASRGQGSYTF	TGTGCCAGCCGAGGACAGGGGAGCTACACCTTC
.	TRBD2	TRBV9	TRBJ2-2	CASSVVGLATTGELFF	TGTGCCAGCAGCGTAGTTGGACTAGCAACGACCGGGGAGCTGTTTTTT
.	TRBD2	TRBV7-2	TRBJ2-2	CASSLGGGNTGELFF	TGTGCCAGCAGCTTGGGGGGGGGTAACACCGGGGAGCTGTTTTTT
.	.	TRBV19	TRBJ2-1	CASSSHGLAEYNEQFF	TGTGCCAGTAGTTCCCACGGTTTAGCTGAGTACAATGAGCAGTTCTTC
.	.	TRBV19	TRBJ2-3	CASSISDTQYF	TGTGCCAGTAGTATCTCGGATACGCAGTATTTT